Listed below are T cell receptor beta chains from one sample, sequenced in a study of human T cells and chemical hapten exposure. TCRdb reprocessed the RACE reads via MiXCR and lists one record per CDR3 protein. Among approximately 340,000 distinct CDR3 sequences listed, roughly 6.9% were seen once. The sample in question was whole blood, obtained in connection with sensitization to the hapten diphenylcyclopropenone (DPC). Receptors originate from a young woman with alopecia areata. Some clones in this sample may be carry-over from other donors' samples. Both conserved end residues are part of each CDR3. D genes are given only for firm matches. Rows may omit the clone size; those that give it use once, few, many or a size class.

- | TRBD1 | TRBJ1-1 | TRBV4-2 | TGTGCCAGCAGCCAAGGGCTCTCACCTGGGACAGGGGGAACTGAAGCTTTCTTT | CASSQGLSPGTGGTEAFF
many | - | TRBJ2-7 | TRBV5-1 | TGCGCCAGCAGCTTGACGGCAGACTCCTACGAGCAGTACTTC | CASSLTADSYEQYF
many | - | TRBJ2-3 | TRBV10-2 | TGCGCCAGCAGTGAGCCCCGGGACAGCACAGATACGCAGTATTTT | CASSEPRDSTDTQYF
many | - | TRBJ2-5 | TRBV5-5 | TGTGCCAGCAGCTTGGGGGGGTACTCCCAAGAGACCCAGTACTTC | CASSLGGYSQETQYF
many | - | TRBJ1-1 | TRBV6-5 | TGTGCCGCTAAGGGAGCATGGAACACTGAAGCTTTCTTT | CAAKGAWNTEAFF
- | TRBD1 | TRBJ2-6 | TRBV7-8 | TGTGCCAGCAGCTCCCGCTCCCCCGGACAGGGAATTGGGGCCAACGTCCTGACTTTC | CASSSRSPGQGIGANVLTF
few | - | TRBJ2-5 | TRBV18 | TGTGCCAGCTCACCACCGCGGCTCCAAGAGACCCAGTACTTC | CASSPPRLQETQYF
few | TRBD1 | TRBJ1-6 | TRBV9 | TGTGCCAGCAGCTTTGGACAGGCGACTTATAATTCACCCCTCCACTTT | CASSFGQATYNSPLHF
few | - | TRBJ1-2 | TRBV5-1 | TGCGCCAGCAGCTTGGGGCAGGCCGGAGGCTACACCTTC | CASSLGQAGGYTF
few | TRBD2 | TRBJ2-3 | TRBV20-1 | TGCAGTGCTAGAGAAGCGGGGGCAGATACGCAGTATTTT | CSAREAGADTQYF
few | TRBD1 | TRBJ2-3 | TRBV6-2/TRBV6-3 | TGTGCCAGCAGTTACAGATGGACAGGGGGGACAGATACGCAGTATTTT | CASSYRWTGGTDTQYF
few | - | TRBJ2-1 | TRBV28 | TGTGCCAGCAGTCCTAGGAGAAGCTCCTACAATGAGCAGTTCTTC | CASSPRRSSYNEQFF
few | TRBD1 | TRBJ2-7 | TRBV7-8 | TGTGCCAGCAGCCTCATGGACAGGACGTACGAGCAGTACTTC | CASSLMDRTYEQYF
many | - | TRBJ2-1 | TRBV3-1 | TGTGCCAGCAGCCAAGTTGACAATGAGCAGTTCTTC | CASSQVDNEQFF
many | - | TRBJ1-4 | TRBV10-3 | TGTGCCATCAAGGGGGTTGCAACTAATGAAAAACTGTTTTTT | CAIKGVATNEKLFF
many | TRBD1 | TRBJ1-1 | TRBV2 | TGTGCCAGCAGCAGACAGGGGGCCGACACTGAAGCTTTCTTT | CASSRQGADTEAFF
few | TRBD1 | TRBJ2-7 | TRBV7-3 | TGTGCCAGCAGCCCTCTTCTCGGACAGGGGATGGGAGAGCAGTACTTC | CASSPLLGQGMGEQYF
- | TRBD1 | TRBJ2-7 | TRBV12-3/TRBV12-4 | TGTGCCAGCAGTCCACAGGGGCTTGCCTACGAGCAGTACTTC | CASSPQGLAYEQYF
many | - | TRBJ2-5 | TRBV5-1 | TGCGCCAGCAGCCCGGAAAACCTTGAGACCCAGTACTTC | CASSPENLETQYF
many | TRBD1 | TRBJ2-2 | TRBV4-3 | TGCGCCAGCAGCCAACTCTTGGACAGGGCGGGCACCGGGGAGCTGTTTTTT | CASSQLLDRAGTGELFF
- | TRBD1 | TRBJ1-2 | TRBV28 | TGTGCCAGCAGGCTAAGCCAGACAGGGAATGGCTACACCTTC | CASRLSQTGNGYTF
- | - | TRBJ1-6 | TRBV7-9 | TGTGCCAGCAGCCCCCAATCCATGTCCAATTCACCCCTCCACTTT | CASSPQSMSNSPLHF
many | - | TRBJ2-3 | TRBV7-2 | TGTGCCAGCAGCTTAGCGGCAACGGTCGGCAATACGCAGTATTTT | CASSLAATVGNTQYF
- | - | TRBJ2-1 | TRBV2 | TGTGCCAGCTCAGGGACACAGTACAATGAGCAGTTCTTC | CASSGTQYNEQFF
- | - | TRBJ1-2 | TRBV11-1 | TGTGCCAGCAGCTTAAGCACAGGCTATGGCTACACCTTC | CASSLSTGYGYTF
few | - | TRBJ1-1 | TRBV20-1 | TGCAGTGCTCAGGGCGAGGGAACTGAAGCTTTCTTT | CSAQGEGTEAFF